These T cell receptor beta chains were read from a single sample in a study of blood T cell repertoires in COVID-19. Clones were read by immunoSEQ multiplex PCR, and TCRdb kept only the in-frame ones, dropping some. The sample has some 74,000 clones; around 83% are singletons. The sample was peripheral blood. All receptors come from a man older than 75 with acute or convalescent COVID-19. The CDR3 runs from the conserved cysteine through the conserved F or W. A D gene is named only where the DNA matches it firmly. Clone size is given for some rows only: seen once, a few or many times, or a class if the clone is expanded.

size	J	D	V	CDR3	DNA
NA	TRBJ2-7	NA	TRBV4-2	CASSQEGTLTYEQYF	TGTGCCAGCAGCCAAGAGGGGACACTTACCTACGAGCAGTACTTC
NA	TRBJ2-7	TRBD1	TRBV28	CASRSGQNYEQYF	TGTGCCAGCAGATCGGGACAGAACTACGAGCAGTACTTC
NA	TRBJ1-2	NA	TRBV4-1	CASSQQGWNYGYTF	TGCGCCAGCAGCCAACAGGGTTGGAACTATGGCTACACCTTC
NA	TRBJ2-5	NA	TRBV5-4	CASSLTTPEETQYF	TGTGCCAGCAGCTTGACAACCCCAGAAGAGACCCAGTACTTC
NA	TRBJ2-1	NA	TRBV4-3	CASSQARGLSYNEQFF	TGCGCCAGCAGCCAAGCACGGGGTCTCTCCTACAATGAGCAGTTCTTC
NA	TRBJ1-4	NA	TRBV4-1	CASSQDPTATNEKLFF	TGCGCCAGCAGCCAAGATCCGACAGCAACTAATGAAAAACTGTTTTTT
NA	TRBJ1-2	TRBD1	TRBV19	CASSPRGDRANGYTF	TGTGCCAGTAGCCCGCGAGGGGACAGGGCGAATGGCTACACCTTC
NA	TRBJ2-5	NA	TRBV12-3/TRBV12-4	CASSLLSGETQYF	TGTGCCAGCAGTTTATTATCCGGGGAGACCCAGTACTTC
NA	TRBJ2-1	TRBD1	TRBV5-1	CASSLAGTGYNEQFF	TGCGCCAGCAGCTTGGCGGGGACAGGGTACAATGAGCAGTTCTTC
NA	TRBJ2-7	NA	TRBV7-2	CASSAPPASASYEQYF	TGTGCCAGCAGCGCACCCCCGGCTAGCGCGTCCTACGAGCAGTACTTC
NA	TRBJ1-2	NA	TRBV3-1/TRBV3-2	CASSQDRDAYGYTF	TGTGCCAGCAGCCAAGACAGGGATGCATATGGCTACACCTTC
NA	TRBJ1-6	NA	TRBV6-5	CASRRQSMENSPLHF	TGTGCCAGCAGGAGACAGTCGATGGAAAATTCACCCCTCCACTTT
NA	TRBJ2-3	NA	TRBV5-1	CASSPTGVSTDTQYF	TGCGCCAGCAGCCCGACGGGAGTAAGCACAGATACGCAGTATTTT
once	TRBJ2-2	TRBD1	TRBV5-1	CASSLAIGQGAVGELFF	TGCGCCAGCAGCTTGGCCATAGGACAGGGGGCTGTCGGGGAGCTGTTTTTT
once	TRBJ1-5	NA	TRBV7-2	CASSLVQVWNQPQHF	TGTGCCAGCAGCTTAGTACAGGTCTGGAATCAGCCCCAGCATTTT
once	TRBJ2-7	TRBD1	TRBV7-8	CASSLEGRGYEQYF	TGTGCCAGCAGCTTAGAGGGCAGGGGGTACGAGCAGTACTTC
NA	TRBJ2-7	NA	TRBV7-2	CASSLDKHYEQYF	TGTGCCAGCAGCCTAGACAAACACTACGAGCAGTACTTC
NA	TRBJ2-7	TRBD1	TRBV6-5	CASTGQAASSYEQYF	TGTGCCAGCACTGGACAGGCCGCGAGCTCCTACGAGCAGTACTTC
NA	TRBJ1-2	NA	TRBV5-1	CASSLGQSGYTF	TGCGCCAGCAGCTTGGGACAAAGTGGCTACACCTTC
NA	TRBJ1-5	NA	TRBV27	CASSFREDKPQHF	TGTGCCAGCAGTTTCAGGGAGGATAAACCCCAGCATTTT
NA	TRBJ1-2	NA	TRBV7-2	CASSLWTDSNYGYTF	TGTGCCAGCAGCCTATGGACAGATTCTAACTATGGCTACACCTTC
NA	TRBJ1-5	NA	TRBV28	CASSLAGVLGNQPQHF	TGTGCCAGCAGTTTAGCAGGGGTATTAGGTAATCAGCCCCAGCATTTT
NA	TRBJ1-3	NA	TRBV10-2	CASSGRLDTPGNTIYF	TGCGCCAGCAGTGGCCGTTTGGACACACCTGGAAACACCATATATTTT
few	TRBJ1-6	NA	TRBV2	CASSEATVGDSPLHF	TGTGCCAGCAGTGAAGCGACAGTTGGGGATTCACCCCTCCACTTT
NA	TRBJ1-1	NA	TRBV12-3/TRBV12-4	CASSKLAEAFF	TGTGCCAGCAGCAAACTTGCTGAAGCTTTCTTT
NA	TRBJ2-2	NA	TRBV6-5	CASTRDPFGELFF	TGTGCCAGCACGCGGGATCCGTTCGGGGAGCTGTTTTTT
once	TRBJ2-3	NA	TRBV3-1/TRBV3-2	CASSPPGTDTQYF	TGTGCCAGCAGTCCCCCCGGCACAGATACGCAGTATTTT
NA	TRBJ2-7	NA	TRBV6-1	CASSETSGAVYEQYF	TGTGCCAGCAGTGAAACGTCTGGGGCAGTATACGAGCAGTACTTC
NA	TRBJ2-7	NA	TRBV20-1	CSGQMIYEQYF	TGCAGCGGACAGATGATCTACGAGCAGTACTTC
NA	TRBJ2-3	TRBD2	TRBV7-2	CASSTTSGSTDTQYF	TGTGCCAGCAGCACGACTAGCGGGTCGACAGATACGCAGTATTTT
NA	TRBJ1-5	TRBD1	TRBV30	CAWTQGAGQPQHF	TGTGCCTGGACACAGGGGGCTGGTCAGCCCCAGCATTTT
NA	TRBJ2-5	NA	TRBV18	CASSRQEETQYF	TGTGCCAGCTCACGACAGGAAGAGACCCAGTACTTC
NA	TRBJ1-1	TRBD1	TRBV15	CATSSKTGGATEAFF	TGTGCCACCAGCAGTAAAACAGGGGGGGCCACTGAAGCTTTCTTT
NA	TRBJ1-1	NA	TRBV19	CASSIGGGTEAFF	TGTGCCAGTAGTATCGGGGGGGGCACTGAAGCTTTCTTT
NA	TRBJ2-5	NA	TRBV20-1	CSARSGETQYF	TGCAGTGCTAGATCAGGAGAGACCCAGTACTTC
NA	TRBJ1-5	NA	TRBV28	CASSQDSYSNQPQHF	TGTGCCAGCAGCCAAGACAGCTATAGCAATCAGCCCCAGCATTTT
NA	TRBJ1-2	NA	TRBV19	CASSIGGENYGYTF	TGTGCCAGTAGTATAGGTGGAGAGAACTATGGCTACACCTTC
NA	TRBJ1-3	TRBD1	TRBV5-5	CASSSGRTGGRSSGNTIYF	TGTGCCAGCAGCTCAGGTCGGACAGGGGGCCGAAGCTCTGGAAACACCATATATTTT
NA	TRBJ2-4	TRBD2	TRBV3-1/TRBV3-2	CASSQEFMGGAKNIQYF	TGTGCCAGCAGCCAAGAATTTATGGGGGGGGCCAAAAACATTCAGTACTTC
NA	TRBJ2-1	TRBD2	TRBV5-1	CASSFVPGGEYNEQFF	TGCGCCAGCAGCTTCGTCCCGGGGGGAGAGTACAATGAGCAGTTCTTC
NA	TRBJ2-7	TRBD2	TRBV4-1	CASSQPLAGEPYEQYF	TGCGCCAGCAGCCAACCACTAGCGGGAGAACCCTACGAGCAGTACTTC
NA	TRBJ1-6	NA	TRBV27	CASSLSGVWNSPLHF	TGTGCCAGCAGTTTATCCGGGGTATGGAATTCACCCCTCCACTTT
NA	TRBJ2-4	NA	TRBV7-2	CASRPAGTRGNIQYF	TGTGCCAGCAGACCGGCCGGGACACGGGGTAACATTCAGTACTTC
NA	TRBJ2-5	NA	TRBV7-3	CASSLMASRETQYF	TGTGCCAGCAGCTTAATGGCTAGTCGAGAGACCCAGTACTTC
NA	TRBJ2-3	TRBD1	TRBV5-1	CASSAGGSDTQYF	TGCGCCAGCAGCGCAGGGGGTTCAGATACGCAGTATTTT
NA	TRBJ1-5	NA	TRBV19	CASSVRGAYSNQPQHF	TGTGCCAGTAGTGTACGGGGGGCGTATAGCAATCAGCCCCAGCATTTT
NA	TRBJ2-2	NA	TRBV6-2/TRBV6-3	CASSYPSGSLNTGELFF	TGTGCCAGCAGTTACCCATCCGGGAGTTTGAACACCGGGGAGCTGTTTTTT
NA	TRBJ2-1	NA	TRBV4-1	CASSRRGVNNEQFF	TGCGCCAGCAGCCGCAGAGGAGTAAACAATGAGCAGTTCTTC
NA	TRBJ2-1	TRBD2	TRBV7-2	CASSSPGLALEQFF	TGTGCCAGCAGCTCACCGGGACTAGCGTTAGAGCAGTTCTTC
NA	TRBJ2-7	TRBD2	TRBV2	CASLRAGEGSYEQYF	TGTGCCAGCCTCCGAGCGGGAGAGGGTTCCTACGAGCAGTACTTC
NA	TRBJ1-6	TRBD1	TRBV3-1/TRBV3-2	CASSQEGTGKTYNSPLHF	TGTGCCAGCAGCCAAGAAGGGACAGGGAAGACCTATAATTCACCCCTCCACTTT
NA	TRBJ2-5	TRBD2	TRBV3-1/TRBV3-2	CASSQDRTSGLGGETQYF	TGTGCCAGCAGCCAAGATAGGACTAGCGGTCTGGGGGGAGAGACCCAGTACTTC
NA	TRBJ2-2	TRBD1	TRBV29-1	CSVTGGNTGELFF	TGCAGCGTTACAGGGGGCAACACCGGGGAGCTGTTTTTT